A selection of T cell receptor beta chains follows, all from one sample in a study of T-cell reconstitution after alpha-beta-depleted transplantation in children. Using its own MiXCR run on the PCR reads, TCRdb lists one record per CDR3 protein. The sample yields some 200,000 distinct CDR3 sequences, approximately 9% seen once. Sequenced here: PBMCs from the stem cell graft donor, sampled from the stem cell graft. Receptors were obtained from a human donor who donated a stem cell graft to a child with acute lymphoblastic leukemia. Each CDR3 is given with its conserved first and last residue. Fields, in order: V gene, D gene, J gene, clone size, CDR3 DNA, CDR3 protein. A D gene is named only where the DNA matches it firmly. Clone size, where shown, is once, few, many, or a class for clones that have expanded.

V: TRBV24-1
D: -
J: TRBJ2-3
size: many
DNA: TGTGCCACCTCCAGGGATGGCACAGATACGCAGTATTTT
CDR3: CATSRDGTDTQYF

V: TRBV7-9
D: -
J: TRBJ1-5
size: few
DNA: TGTGCCAGCAGCTCCTCCGCCCGGGCCTATAGCAATCAGCCCCAGCATTTT
CDR3: CASSSSARAYSNQPQHF

V: TRBV27
D: TRBD1
J: TRBJ1-2
size: -
DNA: TGTGCCAGCAGTTTCACAGGGGGCCAGGCGGATGGCTACACCTTC
CDR3: CASSFTGGQADGYTF

V: TRBV27
D: -
J: TRBJ1-2
size: few
DNA: TGTGCCAGCAGTTTAACCCCAGGGAGGGGAGCTAACTATGGCTACACCTTC
CDR3: CASSLTPGRGANYGYTF

V: TRBV4-3
D: TRBD2
J: TRBJ2-5
size: -
DNA: TGCGCCAGCAGCCAAGATGGGCTAGCGGAGCAAGAGACCCAGTACTTC
CDR3: CASSQDGLAEQETQYF

V: TRBV24-1
D: -
J: TRBJ2-1
size: -
DNA: TGTGCCACCAGTGATCCATTGGGCTCCTACAATGAGCAGTTCTTC
CDR3: CATSDPLGSYNEQFF

V: TRBV4-2
D: -
J: TRBJ2-4
size: -
DNA: TGTGCCAGCAGCCAAGTCGGGCAGGGGCTCATTCAGTACTTC
CDR3: CASSQVGQGLIQYF

V: TRBV2
D: -
J: TRBJ1-6
size: few
DNA: TGTGCCAGCATGGAGGACAGTGGTTTGGGCCTCCACTTT
CDR3: CASMEDSGLGLHF

V: TRBV5-1
D: TRBD2
J: TRBJ2-1
size: many
DNA: TGCGCCAGCAGCTCAGGAGCGGGGGGACCCCCCAATGAGCAGTTCTTC
CDR3: CASSSGAGGPPNEQFF

V: TRBV6-5
D: TRBD1
J: TRBJ2-7
size: -
DNA: TGTGCCAGCAGAGTGCAGGGGGCCTTCCACGAGCAGTACTTC
CDR3: CASRVQGAFHEQYF

V: TRBV11-3
D: -
J: TRBJ2-1
size: many
DNA: TGTGCCAGCAGCCCCAGGGCCCATGAGCAGTTCTTC
CDR3: CASSPRAHEQFF

V: TRBV18
D: -
J: TRBJ1-1
size: -
DNA: TGTGCCAGCTCACCGGACGTTTTTGCTGAAGCTTTCTTT
CDR3: CASSPDVFAEAFF

V: TRBV6-5
D: -
J: TRBJ1-6
size: many
DNA: TGTGCCAGCAGTTACTCCGGACCGAGCTCCTATAATTCACCCCTCCACTTT
CDR3: CASSYSGPSSYNSPLHF

V: TRBV5-5
D: -
J: TRBJ2-3
size: -
DNA: TGTGCCAGCAGCTTGGTTGGGTTAGCAACTGATACGCAGTATTTT
CDR3: CASSLVGLATDTQYF

V: TRBV20-1
D: -
J: TRBJ1-4
size: -
DNA: TGCAGTGCTAGAGCGAATGAAAAACTGTTTTTT
CDR3: CSARANEKLFF

V: TRBV12-3/TRBV12-4
D: -
J: TRBJ2-4
size: few
DNA: TGTGCCAGCAGTTTAGCGACGAGTAGTCAGTACTTC
CDR3: CASSLATSSQYF

V: TRBV20-1
D: TRBD2
J: TRBJ2-3
size: many
DNA: TGCAGTGCTAGGGGGGGACTAGCGGGGCCAGATACGCAGTATTTT
CDR3: CSARGGLAGPDTQYF

V: TRBV7-2
D: -
J: TRBJ1-1
size: many
DNA: TGTGCCAGCGGACGGAAGGGGCTGGAAGCTTTCTTT
CDR3: CASGRKGLEAFF

V: TRBV29-1
D: -
J: TRBJ1-2
size: many
DNA: TGCAGCGTTGCGAGAGGGGCCCCTGAGGGCTACACCTTC
CDR3: CSVARGAPEGYTF

V: TRBV7-9
D: -
J: TRBJ2-3
size: once
DNA: TGTGCCAGCAGCCCCCTTGGCGGGGTAAGCACAGATACGCAGTATTTT
CDR3: CASSPLGGVSTDTQYF

V: TRBV4-1
D: -
J: TRBJ1-1
size: -
DNA: TGCGCCAGCAGCCAATCTCAGTTTTTGAACACTGAAGCTTTCTTT
CDR3: CASSQSQFLNTEAFF

V: TRBV6-1
D: -
J: TRBJ2-6
size: -
DNA: TGTGCCAGCAGCGGCCGAGGGGTGCGAGGGGCCAACGTCCTGACTTTC
CDR3: CASSGRGVRGANVLTF

V: TRBV20-1
D: TRBD2
J: TRBJ2-3
size: -
DNA: TGCAGTGCTAGAGTAACTAGCGGTGGCAGCGAGCAGTATTTT
CDR3: CSARVTSGGSEQYF

V: TRBV7-7
D: TRBD2
J: TRBJ2-3
size: -
DNA: TGTGCCAGCAGCTCAGCGACTAGCGGGGGGGCGCTGGATTTT
CDR3: CASSSATSGGALDF

V: TRBV3-1
D: TRBD2
J: TRBJ2-1
size: few
DNA: TGTGCCAGCAGCCAACGGACTAGCGGGGGGGGCGACAATGAGCAGTTCTTC
CDR3: CASSQRTSGGGDNEQFF

V: TRBV7-9
D: -
J: TRBJ1-2
size: -
DNA: TGTGCCAGCAGCTTAGGCGGGGAGCGTAACTATGGCTACACCTTC
CDR3: CASSLGGERNYGYTF

V: TRBV7-2
D: TRBD2
J: TRBJ2-3
size: many
DNA: TGTGCCAGCAGCTTCAGAGCGGGGGGGCGAGCAGATACGCAGTATTTT
CDR3: CASSFRAGGRADTQYF

V: TRBV6-2/TRBV6-3
D: -
J: TRBJ2-2
size: many
DNA: TGTGCCGTGTCGTGGGGGGCGCTTACCGGGGAGCTGTTTTTT
CDR3: CAVSWGALTGELFF

V: TRBV13
D: -
J: TRBJ1-1
size: few
DNA: TGTGCCAGCAGCACCCGAAGGGGCGGTGAAGCTTTCTTT
CDR3: CASSTRRGGEAFF

V: TRBV20-1
D: -
J: TRBJ1-1
size: -
DNA: TGCAGTGCTAGATTGGGGGGATACGGTGAAGCTTTCTTT
CDR3: CSARLGGYGEAFF

V: TRBV20-1
D: -
J: TRBJ1-3
size: many
DNA: TGCAGTGCTAGGGCCCAGTTGGTGAACTCTGGAAACACCATATATTTT
CDR3: CSARAQLVNSGNTIYF

V: TRBV7-9
D: -
J: TRBJ2-5
size: once
DNA: TGTGCCAGCAGCTTAGGGAATACGGAGACCCAGTACTTC
CDR3: CASSLGNTETQYF

V: TRBV5-5
D: -
J: TRBJ1-4
size: many
DNA: TGTGCCAGCAGCTTAGGACAGTCTGAAAAACTGTTTTTT
CDR3: CASSLGQSEKLFF

V: TRBV29-1
D: -
J: TRBJ1-1
size: -
DNA: TGCAGCGTTGAAGTTGTGGCGTCGAACACTGAAGCTTTCTTT
CDR3: CSVEVVASNTEAFF

V: TRBV10-1
D: -
J: TRBJ1-1
size: many
DNA: TGCGCCAGCATGGGGGGCGCGAACACTGAAGCTTTCTTT
CDR3: CASMGGANTEAFF

V: TRBV2
D: -
J: TRBJ1-5
size: few
DNA: TGTGCCAGCAAACAGGATAGCAATCAGCCCCAGCATTTT
CDR3: CASKQDSNQPQHF

V: TRBV20-1
D: -
J: TRBJ2-7
size: many
DNA: TGCAGTGCTAGTCGGGGGGCGGGGTACGAGCAGTACTTC
CDR3: CSASRGAGYEQYF

V: TRBV3-1
D: TRBD1
J: TRBJ1-5
size: -
DNA: TGTGCCAGCAGCGATAACAGACAGGGGTCCCAGCATTTT
CDR3: CASSDNRQGSQHF

V: TRBV12-5
D: -
J: TRBJ2-3
size: -
DNA: TGTGCTAGTGGTTTGTACCTCGGGGGGCCCCTCACAGATACGCAGTATTTT
CDR3: CASGLYLGGPLTDTQYF

V: TRBV29-1
D: -
J: TRBJ2-7
size: -
DNA: TGCAGCGTTGAAGATCGGATTGGCTACGAGCAGTACTTC
CDR3: CSVEDRIGYEQYF

V: TRBV12-3/TRBV12-4
D: TRBD1
J: TRBJ1-2
size: few
DNA: TGTGCCAGCAGATCGACAGGGGGTGGGTATGGCTACACCTTC
CDR3: CASRSTGGGYGYTF

V: TRBV6-4
D: TRBD2
J: TRBJ2-3
size: few
DNA: TGTGCCAGCAGTAACGAAGCGGGGGGGCCGGATACGCAGTATTTT
CDR3: CASSNEAGGPDTQYF

V: TRBV12-3/TRBV12-4
D: TRBD1
J: TRBJ1-2
size: -
DNA: TGTGCCAGCAGTTTATTGGGACAGTCCTATGGCTACACCTTC
CDR3: CASSLLGQSYGYTF

V: TRBV10-2
D: -
J: TRBJ2-3
size: many
DNA: TGCGCCAGCAGGCCAGCCCAAACCTCCACAGATACGCAGTATTTT
CDR3: CASRPAQTSTDTQYF

V: TRBV5-5
D: -
J: TRBJ2-2
size: few
DNA: TGTGCCAGCAGCCTACAACGCCATACCGGGGAGCTGTTTTTT
CDR3: CASSLQRHTGELFF

V: TRBV29-1
D: TRBD2
J: TRBJ2-1
size: many
DNA: TGCAGCGTTGGGGCATTCGGGAGGACCTACAATGAGCAGTTCTTC
CDR3: CSVGAFGRTYNEQFF

V: TRBV5-1
D: -
J: TRBJ2-1
size: -
DNA: TGCGCCAGCAGCTCTCACCATAACACCGACAATGAGCAGTTCTTC
CDR3: CASSSHHNTDNEQFF

V: TRBV12-3/TRBV12-4
D: TRBD2
J: TRBJ2-2
size: many
DNA: TGTGCCAGCAGTTTCGGTCGGACTAGCAGATTTTACACCGGGGAGCTGTTTTTT
CDR3: CASSFGRTSRFYTGELFF

V: TRBV20-1
D: TRBD1
J: TRBJ2-2
size: few
DNA: TGCAGTGCTTCCCGGGACAGCAACACCGGGGAGCTGTTTTTT
CDR3: CSASRDSNTGELFF